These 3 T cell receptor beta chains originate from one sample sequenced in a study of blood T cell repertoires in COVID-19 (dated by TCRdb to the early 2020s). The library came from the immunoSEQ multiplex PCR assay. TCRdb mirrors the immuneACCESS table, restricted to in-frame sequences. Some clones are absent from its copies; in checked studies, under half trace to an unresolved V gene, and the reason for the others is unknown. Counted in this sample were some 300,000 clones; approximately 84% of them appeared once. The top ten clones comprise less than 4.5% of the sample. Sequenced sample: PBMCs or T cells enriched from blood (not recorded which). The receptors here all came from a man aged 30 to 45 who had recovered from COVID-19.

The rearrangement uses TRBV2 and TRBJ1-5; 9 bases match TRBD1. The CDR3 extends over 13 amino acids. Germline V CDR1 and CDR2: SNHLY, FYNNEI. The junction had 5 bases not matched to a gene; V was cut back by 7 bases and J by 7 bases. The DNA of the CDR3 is TGTGCCAGCATAGCGGACAGGGGCCAGCCCCAGCATTTT. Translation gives CASIADRGQPQHF.

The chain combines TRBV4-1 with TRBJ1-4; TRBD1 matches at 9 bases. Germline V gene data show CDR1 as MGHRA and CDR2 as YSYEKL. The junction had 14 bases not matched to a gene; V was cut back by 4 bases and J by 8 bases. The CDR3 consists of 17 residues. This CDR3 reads CASSPGPGGTGNEKLFF. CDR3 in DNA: TGCGCCAGCAGCCCCGGACCAGGGGGGACAGGGAACGAAAAACTGTTTTTT.

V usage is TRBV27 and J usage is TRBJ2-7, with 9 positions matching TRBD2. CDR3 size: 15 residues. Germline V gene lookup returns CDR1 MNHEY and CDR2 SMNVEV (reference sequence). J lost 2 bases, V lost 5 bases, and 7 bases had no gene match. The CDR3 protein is CASSRRVAGAYEQYF. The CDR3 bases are TGTGCCAGCAGTCGCCGGGTAGCGGGAGCCTACGAGCAGTACTTC.